The 28 T cell receptor beta chains reported below all come from one sample, sequenced in a study of cytomegalovirus exposure and HLA in healthy donors. In the PCR, 60 Vbeta and 13 Jbeta primers were used. Here immunoSEQ multiplex PCR was the method, and the copy in TCRdb shows in-frame clones only, minus some. The table includes 250,000 to 350,000 clones, about nine tenths detected once. The sample was PBMCs. Receptors were obtained from a man aged 35-49 years in good health and CMV-seropositive.

This chain's CDR3 is CSVNGQQAYEQYF. The DNA for the CDR3 is TGCAGCGTTAACGGACAGCAAGCCTACGAGCAGTACTTC. The chain combines TRBV29-1 with TRBJ2-7; tentative D call: TRBD1 (6 bases). The CDR3 has 13 residues. Germline CDR1 SQVTM, CDR2 ANQGSEA. V lost 5 bases and J 2 bases, leaving 13 bases between the germline ends.

The V and J genes are TRBV7-9 and TRBJ2-5; TRBD1 might be the D (6 bases). The CDR3 loop spans 13 amino acids. Looked up from germline, CDR1 is SEHNR and CDR2 is FQNEAQ (reference sequence). V lost 4 bases to trimming and J lost 7 bases, with 13 bases between them. The CDR3 DNA sequence: TGTGCCAGCAGCTCACAGGGCGAGGTGACCCAGTACTTC. Its protein is CASSSQGEVTQYF.

The table lists this clone with a count of one. The rearrangement joins TRBV9 to TRBJ1-4, with TRBD1 matching 9 bases. In germline, CDR1 is SGDLS, CDR2 YYNGEE. V shed 6 bases and J 7 bases; nucleotides not matched to a gene: 7. This CDR3 is built from 14 residues. The CDR3: CASNPQGAGEKLFF. CDR3 nucleotides: TGTGCCAGCAATCCACAGGGGGCCGGTGAAAAACTGTTTTTT.

The chain joins TRBV6-6 to TRBJ2-5, with TRBD1 as a possible D gene (6 bases). The germline V gene encodes CDR1 MNHNY and CDR2 SVGAGI (reference sequence). This CDR3 region has 15 residues. Trimming pared 5 bases from V and 5 bases from J, leaving 18 bases between. Here the CDR3 DNA reads TGTGCCAGCAGTCACAGCACGGCAACAGGGGAGACCCAGTACTTC. Protein: CASSHSTATGETQYF.

The chain links TRBV28 to TRBJ2-7, with 7 positions matching TRBD1. The germline V gene encodes CDR1 MDHEN and CDR2 SYDVKM. This CDR3 spans 16 amino acids. Trimming cost V 6 bases and J 1 base; bases outside gene matches: 12. CDR3 nucleotides: TGTGCCAGCAGCGCCTTAGGGGGCGGTTGGTCCTACGAGCAGTACTTC. This translates into CASSALGGGWSYEQYF.

This chain uses TRBV30 with TRBJ2-5; possibly TRBD1 for D (5 bases). Trimming took off 2 bases at V and 3 bases at J, with 7 bases between the two ends. The CDR3 consists of 12 residues. The germline gives CDR1 GTSNPN, CDR2 SVGIG (reference sequence). The CDR3 nucleotides are TGTGCCTGGAGTCAGGGCAAAGAGACCCAGTACTTC. Its protein product is CAWSQGKETQYF.

The chain couples TRBV6-5 to TRBJ1-3; D perhaps matches TRBD1 (6 bases). Germline CDR1 and CDR2: MNHEY and SVGAGI. This CDR3 spans 15 amino acids. The V gene lost 3 bases and the J gene lost 1 base, with 10 bases spanning the gap. The CDR3 bases are TGTGCCAGCAGTTATGGGACATATTCTGGAAACACCATATATTTT. It encodes CASSYGTYSGNTIYF.

The chain couples TRBV7-8 to TRBJ1-2; TRBD1 aligns across 8 bases. Germline lookup yields CDR1 SGHVS and CDR2 FQNEAQ. This CDR3 comprises 16 residues. The ends lost 2 bases at V and 4 bases at J; junction bases unmatched: 9. The CDR3 nucleotides are TGTGCCAGCAGCTTAAGGGCAGGGGGCGCGTCCTATGGCTACACCTTC. Its protein product is CASSLRAGGASYGYTF.

This chain joins TRBV5-4 and TRBJ2-1; D unresolved. Germline CDR1 is SGHNT and CDR2 is YYREEE (reference sequence). Deletions cut 2 bases from V and 7 bases from J, with 16 bases between. The CDR3 has 15 amino acids. CDR3 coding DNA: TGTGCCAGCAGCTTAAATATGGCAGGATATAATGAGCAGTTCTTC. Protein product: CASSLNMAGYNEQFF.

In DNA form, the CDR3 reads TGTGCCAGTAGTATGGAGGTGCTGGGTGAGCAGTTCTTC. It translates to CASSMEVLGEQFF. The V and J genes are TRBV19 and TRBJ2-1, with D possibly TRBD2 on 5 matching bases. Per the germline V gene, CDR1 is LNHDA and CDR2 is SQIVND (reference sequence). The CDR3 is 13 amino acids. V shed 3 bases and J shed 9 bases, with 12 bases lying between them.

The V call is TRBV27, the J call TRBJ1-2, with D tentatively TRBD1 (5 bases). With 4 bases removed from V and 3 bases from J, the gap between germline ends came to 15 bases. Germline V gene lookup returns CDR1 MNHEY and CDR2 SMNVEV (reference sequence). The CDR3 loop spans 15 amino acids. The CDR3 spells CASSSRGTRDYGYTF. Here the CDR3 DNA reads TGTGCCAGCAGTTCTCGCGGGACGAGGGACTATGGCTACACCTTC.

The rearrangement joins TRBV2 to TRBJ2-7; D is ambiguous. Germline lookup yields CDR1 SNHLY and CDR2 FYNNEI. This CDR3 spans 12 amino acids. Trimming took off 6 bases at V and 5 bases at J, with 11 bases between the two ends. Here the CDR3 reads CASSFLNDEQYF. CDR3 coding DNA: TGTGCCAGCAGCTTTCTTAATGACGAGCAGTACTTC. The whole variable domain, filled in from reference TRBV2 and TRBJ2-7, reads EPEVTQTPSHQVTQMGQEVILRCVPISNHLYFYWYRQILGQKVEFLVSFYNNEISEKSEIFDDQFSVERPDGSNFTLKIRSTKLEDSAMYFCASSFLNDEQYFGPGTRLTVT.

The gene calls are TRBV2 and TRBJ2-7, with a possible D match to TRBD2 (5 bases). This CDR3 spans 16 amino acids. Trimming cost V 0 bases and J 3 bases, with 15 bases left between them. From germline, CDR1 is SNHLY and CDR2 FYNNEI. The CDR3 region is CASSEALPGLLYEQYF. The CDR3 coding sequence is TGTGCCAGCAGTGAAGCGCTTCCTGGACTCCTCTACGAGCAGTACTTC.

The chain is built from TRBV7-8 and TRBJ2-7; 7 bases agree with TRBD1. The CDR3 consists of 14 residues. Trimming at V came to 4 bases and at J to 0 bases, leaving 3 bases not matched to a gene. Germline V gene lookup returns CDR1 SGHVS and CDR2 FQNEAQ. For the CDR3, the DNA is TGTGCCAGCAGCTCCGGGACAGTCTCCTACGAGCAGTACTTC. It specifies CASSSGTVSYEQYF.

This clone occurred a few times. CDR3 sequence: CASSSGQGDQPQHF. Here the CDR3 DNA reads TGCGCCAGCAGCTCAGGACAGGGGGATCAGCCCCAGCATTTT. The chain carries TRBV5-1 and TRBJ1-5, with 10 bases that match TRBD1. V dropped 3 bases and J dropped 5; count of bases not matched to a gene: 2. Per germline, CDR1 SGHRS and CDR2 YFSETQ. The length of the CDR3 is 14 residues.

The J gene is TRBJ2-2, the V gene TRBV7-3; a possible D gene is TRBD2 (5 bases). The V end lost 1 base, the J end lost 2 bases, and 11 bases lay between the germline ends. The germline V gene encodes CDR1 SGHTA and CDR2 FQGTGA. The CDR3 contains 16 residues. The CDR3 sequence is CASSLNGLANTGELFF. CDR3 coding DNA: TGTGCCAGCAGCTTAAATGGTCTAGCTAACACCGGGGAGCTGTTTTTT.

CDR3 nucleotide sequence: TGTGCCGCGCGGGGATTAGGTAACTATGGCTACACCTTC. Amino acid sequence: CAARGLGNYGYTF. The chain employs TRBV6-1 and TRBJ1-2; D is uncertain. There are 13 residues in the CDR3. V shed 11 bases and J shed 1 base, with 14 bases lying between them. CDR1 is MNHNS, CDR2 SASEGT, per germline.

This clone occurred a few times. The chain links TRBV18 to TRBJ2-2; TRBD1 matches at 9 bases. Germline assignment: CDR1 KGHSH and CDR2 LQKENI. Germline trimming cut 2 bases from V and 4 bases from J; bases unmatched to any gene: 5. CDR3 size: 16 residues. Here the CDR3 reads CASSPTGQGATGELFF. Written as DNA, the CDR3 is TGTGCCAGCTCACCAACGGGACAGGGTGCCACCGGGGAGCTGTTTTTT. Drawing the rest from reference TRBV18 and TRBJ2-2, the complete variable domain is NAGVMQNPRHLVRRRGQEARLRCSPMKGHSHVYWYRQLPEEGLKFMVYLQKENIIDESGMPKERFSAEFPKEGPSILRIQQVVRGDSAAYFCASSPTGQGATGELFFGEGSRLTVL.

J is TRBJ2-1 and V is TRBV25-1, with 7 nucleotides matching TRBD2. Germline trimming cut 1 base from V and 7 bases from J; bases unmatched to any gene: 10. Germline V gene data show CDR1 as MGHDK and CDR2 as SYGVNS. This CDR3 is built from 16 residues. The CDR3 nucleotides are TGTGCCAGCAGTGAATCGGCTAGCGGACGACGGAATGAGCAGTTCTTC. It encodes CASSESASGRRNEQFF.

The chain couples TRBV7-2 to TRBJ2-2; 11 bases line up with TRBD2. Looked up from germline, CDR1 is SGHTA and CDR2 is FQGNSA. This CDR3 comprises 17 residues. The V and J ends lost 1 base and 5 bases, in that order; junction bases with no gene match: 6. The CDR3 DNA reads as TGTGCCAGCAGCTTAGAACTAGCGGGAGTTCGGACCGGGGAGCTGTTTTTT. Its protein is CASSLELAGVRTGELFF.

The J gene is TRBJ1-1, the V gene TRBV7-3, with a tentative D call TRBD1 (6 bases). The length of the CDR3 is 12 residues. Germline loops: CDR1 SGHTA, CDR2 FQGTGA. The V end was cut by 4 bases, the J end by 8 bases, with 11 bases between. The CDR3 loop reads CASSSHGTEAFF. CDR3 nucleotides: TGTGCCAGCAGCTCACATGGGACAGAAGCTTTCTTT.

The V call is TRBV7-8, the J call TRBJ2-1; 9 bases align to TRBD1. This CDR3 contains 18 residues. Per germline, CDR1 SGHVS and CDR2 FQNEAQ. V was clipped by 5 bases and J by 5 bases; unmatched bases: 16. The CDR3 loop reads CASSVRSGRTGADNEQFF. Here the CDR3 DNA reads TGTGCCAGCAGCGTTAGAAGTGGGCGGACAGGGGCCGACAATGAGCAGTTCTTC.

The chain combines TRBV2 with TRBJ1-5, with 9 positions matching TRBD1. Trimming at V came to 6 bases and at J to 2 bases, leaving 8 bases not matched to a gene. The germline V gene has CDR1 SNHLY and CDR2 FYNNEI. CDR3 length: 16 amino acids. DNA of the CDR3: TGTGCCAGCAGGGGAACAGGGGGCGCAGGCAATCAGCCCCAGCATTTT. It yields the protein CASRGTGGAGNQPQHF.

The DNA for the CDR3 is TGTGCCAGCAGCCCAGCGTTTTGGGGACAGTCGGACGAGCAGTACTTC. It specifies CASSPAFWGQSDEQYF. The rearrangement links TRBV9 to TRBJ2-7; TRBD1 aligns across 7 bases. CDR1 and CDR2 from the germline V gene are SGDLS and YYNGEE. Trimming at V came to 4 bases and at J to 5 bases, leaving 15 bases not matched to a gene. This CDR3 comprises 16 residues.

A single count supports this clone. The rearrangement links TRBV18 to TRBJ1-6, with 9 bases lining up with TRBD1. The germline V gene encodes CDR1 KGHSH and CDR2 LQKENI. J was trimmed by 5 bases and V by 2 bases; bases with no gene match: 1. There are 15 residues in the CDR3. CDR3: CASSPRTGDNSPLHF. The CDR3 bases are TGTGCCAGCTCACCAAGGACAGGGGATAATTCACCCCTCCACTTT. Full variable domain (outside the CDR3, taken from reference TRBV18 and TRBJ1-6): NAGVMQNPRHLVRRRGQEARLRCSPMKGHSHVYWYRQLPEEGLKFMVYLQKENIIDESGMPKERFSAEFPKEGPSILRIQQVVRGDSAAYFCASSPRTGDNSPLHFGNGTRLTVT.

The V gene is TRBV5-1, the J gene TRBJ1-1; a weak D match, TRBD1 (5 bases). CDR3 length: 16 residues. Germline V gene sequence: CDR1 SGHRS, CDR2 YFSETQ. Trimming stripped 4 bases from V and 11 bases from J, with 27 bases between. The CDR3 DNA reads as TGCGCCAGCAGCCCTACCGTGGCAGGGAAGGGGCCTGGGGCTTTCTTT. This translates into CASSPTVAGKGPGAFF.

This clone came up a few times. The CDR3 sequence is CASRGGNYGYTF. The CDR3, as DNA: TGTGCCAGCAGAGGGGGTAACTATGGCTACACCTTC. J is TRBJ1-2 and V is TRBV5-6, with D possibly matching TRBD1 (6 bases). The CDR3 loop spans 12 amino acids. Trimming stripped 5 bases from V and 1 base from J, with 6 bases between. The germline V gene encodes CDR1 SGHDT and CDR2 YYEEEE.

The V and J genes are TRBV7-3 and TRBJ2-2; a possible D gene is TRBD2 (5 bases). This CDR3 has 15 residues. Germline values: CDR1 SGHTA, CDR2 FQGTGA. The V end lost 4 bases, the J end lost 1 base, and 10 bases lay between the germline ends. The CDR3 reads CASSSRRVNTGELFF. Written as DNA, the CDR3 is TGTGCCAGCAGCTCAAGGCGGGTGAACACCGGGGAGCTGTTTTTT.